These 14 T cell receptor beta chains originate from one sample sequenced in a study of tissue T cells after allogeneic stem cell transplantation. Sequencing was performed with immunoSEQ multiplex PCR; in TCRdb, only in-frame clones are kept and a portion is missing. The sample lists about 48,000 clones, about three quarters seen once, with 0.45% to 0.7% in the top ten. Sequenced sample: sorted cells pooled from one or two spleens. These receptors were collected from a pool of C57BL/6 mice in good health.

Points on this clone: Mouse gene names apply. The CDR3 bases that were read are TGCACCTGCAGTGCAGTATCCGGGACAGAAGTCTTC. Translated: CTCSAVSGTEVF. The full CDR3 sequence reads CTCSAVSGTEVFF. The genes are TRBV1 and TRBJ1-1, with D hard to call. The CDR3 extends 1 residue past the end of the read, so its final part is completed from the germline J gene. The V gene lost 1 base and the J gene lost 5 bases, with 8 bases spanning the gap. Looked up from germline, CDR1 is NSQYPW and CDR2 is LRSPGD (reference sequence). This CDR3 comprises 13 residues.

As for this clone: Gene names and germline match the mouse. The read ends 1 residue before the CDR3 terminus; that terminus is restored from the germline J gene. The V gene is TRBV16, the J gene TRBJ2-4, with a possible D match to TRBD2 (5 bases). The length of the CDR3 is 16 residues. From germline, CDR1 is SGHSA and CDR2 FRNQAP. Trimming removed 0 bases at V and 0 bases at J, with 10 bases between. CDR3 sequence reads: CASSLDTWDSQNTLYF. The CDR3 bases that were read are TGTGCAAGCAGCTTAGATACCTGGGATAGTCAAAACACCTTGTAC.

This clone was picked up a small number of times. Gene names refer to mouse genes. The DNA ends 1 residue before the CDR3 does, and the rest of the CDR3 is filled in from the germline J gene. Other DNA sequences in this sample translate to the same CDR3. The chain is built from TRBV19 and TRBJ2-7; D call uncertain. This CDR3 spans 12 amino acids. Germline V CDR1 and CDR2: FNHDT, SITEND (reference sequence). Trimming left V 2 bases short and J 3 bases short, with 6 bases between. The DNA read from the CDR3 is TGTGCCAGCAGTATCGACAACTATGAACAGTAC. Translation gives CASSIDNYEQY. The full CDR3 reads CASSIDNYEQYF. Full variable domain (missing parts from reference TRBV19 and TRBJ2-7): GGIITQTPKFLIGQEGQKLTLKCQQNFNHDTMYWYRQDSGKGLRLIYYSITENDLQKGDLSEGYDASREKKSSFSLTVTSAQKNEMAVFLCASSIDNYEQYFGPGTRLTVL.

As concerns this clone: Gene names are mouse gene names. The DNA read from the CDR3 is TGTGCCAGCAGCTACGGTCCAAACACCGGGCAGCTCTAC. Translating gives CASSYGPNTGQLY. From start to end, the CDR3 is CASSYGPNTGQLYF. The chain joins TRBV4 to TRBJ2-2; D remains ambiguous. The read halts 1 residue ahead of the CDR3 end, with the missing end drawn from the germline J gene. V dropped 3 bases and J dropped 0 bases, with 5 bases sitting between them. The germline V gene encodes CDR1 LGHDT and CDR2 YNNKQL (reference sequence). The CDR3 is made up of 14 amino acids.

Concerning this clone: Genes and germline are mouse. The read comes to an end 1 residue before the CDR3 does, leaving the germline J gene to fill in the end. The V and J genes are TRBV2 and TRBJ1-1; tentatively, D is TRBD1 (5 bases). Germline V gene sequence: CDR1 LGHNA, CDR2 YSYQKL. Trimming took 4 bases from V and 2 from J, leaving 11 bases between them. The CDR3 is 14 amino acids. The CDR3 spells CASSRPGPNTEVFF. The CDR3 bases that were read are TGTGCCAGCAGCCGCCCGGGACCCAACACAGAAGTCTTC.

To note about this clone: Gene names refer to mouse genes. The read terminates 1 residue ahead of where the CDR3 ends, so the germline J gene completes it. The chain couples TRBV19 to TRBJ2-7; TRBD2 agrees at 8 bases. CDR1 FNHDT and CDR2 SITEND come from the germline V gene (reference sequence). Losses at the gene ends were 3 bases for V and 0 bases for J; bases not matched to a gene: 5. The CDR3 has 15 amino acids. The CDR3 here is CASSRGGASSYEQYF. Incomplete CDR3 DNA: TGTGCCAGCAGTAGGGGGGGGGCGAGCTCCTATGAACAGTAC.

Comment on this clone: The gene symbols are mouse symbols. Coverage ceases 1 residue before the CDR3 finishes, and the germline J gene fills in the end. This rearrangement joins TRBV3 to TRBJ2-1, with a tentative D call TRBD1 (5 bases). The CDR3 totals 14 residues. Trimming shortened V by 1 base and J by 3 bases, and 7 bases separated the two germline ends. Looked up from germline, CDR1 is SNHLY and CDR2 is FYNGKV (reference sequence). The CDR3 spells CASSLDRTYAEQFF. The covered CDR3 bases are TGTGCCAGCAGCTTAGACAGGACCTATGCTGAGCAGTTC.

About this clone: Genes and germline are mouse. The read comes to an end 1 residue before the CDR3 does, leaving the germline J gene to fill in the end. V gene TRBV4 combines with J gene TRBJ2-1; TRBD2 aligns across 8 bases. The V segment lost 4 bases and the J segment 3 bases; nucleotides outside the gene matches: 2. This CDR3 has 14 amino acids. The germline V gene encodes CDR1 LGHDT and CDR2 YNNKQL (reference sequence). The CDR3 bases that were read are TGTGCCAGCAGCTGGGGGGGCGCCTATGCTGAGCAGTTC. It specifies CASSWGGAYAEQF. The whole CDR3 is CASSWGGAYAEQFF.

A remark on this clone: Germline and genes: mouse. CDR3 DNA (partial): TGTGCCAGCAGTTCCACAGAAACGCTGTAT. Protein: CASSSTETLY. The whole CDR3 is CASSSTETLYF. The chain is built from TRBV13-3 and TRBJ2-3; no definite D call. The CDR3 goes on 1 residue after the read ends, and that part is filled in from the germline J gene. Looked up from germline, CDR1 is NNHDY and CDR2 is SYVADS. V was shortened by 4 bases and J by 4 bases, with 4 bases between the two germline ends. This CDR3 is built from 11 residues.

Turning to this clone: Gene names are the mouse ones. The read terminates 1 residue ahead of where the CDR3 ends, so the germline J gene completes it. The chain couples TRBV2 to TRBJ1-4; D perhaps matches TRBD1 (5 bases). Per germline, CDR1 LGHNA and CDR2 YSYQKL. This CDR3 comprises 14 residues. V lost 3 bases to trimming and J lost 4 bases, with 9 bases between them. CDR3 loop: CASSHRGDNERLFF. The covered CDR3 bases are TGTGCCAGCAGCCATCGGGGGGACAACGAAAGATTATTT.

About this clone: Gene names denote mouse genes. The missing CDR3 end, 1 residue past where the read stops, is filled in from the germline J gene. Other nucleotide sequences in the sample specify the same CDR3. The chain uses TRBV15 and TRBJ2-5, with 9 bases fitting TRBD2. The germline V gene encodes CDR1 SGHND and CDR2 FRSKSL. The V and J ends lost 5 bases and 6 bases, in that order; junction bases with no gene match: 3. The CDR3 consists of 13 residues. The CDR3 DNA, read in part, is TGTGCCAGCAGTCGGACTGGGGAGGACACCCAGTAC. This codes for CASSRTGEDTQY. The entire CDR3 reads CASSRTGEDTQYF.

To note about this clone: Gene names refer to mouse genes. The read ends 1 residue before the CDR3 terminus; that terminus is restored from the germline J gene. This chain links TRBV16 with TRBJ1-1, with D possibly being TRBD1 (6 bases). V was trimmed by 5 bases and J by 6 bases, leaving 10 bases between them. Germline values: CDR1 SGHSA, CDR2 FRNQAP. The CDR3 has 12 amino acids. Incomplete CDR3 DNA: TGTGCAAGCAGCCCACAGGGTCCAGAAGTCTTC. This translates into CASSPQGPEVF. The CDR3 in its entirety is CASSPQGPEVFF.

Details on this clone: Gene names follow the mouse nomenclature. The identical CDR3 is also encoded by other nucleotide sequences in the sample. The CDR3: CASSRQGRDSDYTF. CDR3 DNA (partial): TGTGCCAGCTCTCGACAGGGTAGAGACTCCGACTACACC. The chain is built from TRBV12-1 and TRBJ1-2; 7 bases match TRBD1. Read data end 1 residue before the CDR3 end; the end is taken from the germline J gene. Germline trimming cut 2 bases from V and 3 bases from J; bases unmatched to any gene: 5. The CDR3 extends over 14 amino acids. CDR1 and CDR2 (germline): SGHSN, HYEKVE.

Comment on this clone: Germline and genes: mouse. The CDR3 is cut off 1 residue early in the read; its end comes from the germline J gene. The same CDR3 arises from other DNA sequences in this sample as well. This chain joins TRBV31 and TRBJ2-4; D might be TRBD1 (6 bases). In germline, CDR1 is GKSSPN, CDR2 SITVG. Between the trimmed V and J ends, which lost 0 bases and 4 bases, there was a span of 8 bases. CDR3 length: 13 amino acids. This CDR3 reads CAWSLRDKNTLYF. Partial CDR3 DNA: TGTGCCTGGAGTCTCCGGGACAAAAACACCTTGTAC.